This TCR beta chain comes out of a study of glioma-infiltrating T cells. The iRepertoire nested amplicon-rescue multiplex PCR amplified TCR alpha and beta CDR3s from RNA. For one-step reverse transcription and amplification, 100-400 ng of tissue mRNA or PBMC total RNA was used. Via MiXCR, TCRdb re-called the multiplex PCR reads, giving one row per CDR3 protein. Of around 20,000 distinct CDR3 sequences listed, 20% to 25% are singletons. This CDR3 has 14 amino acids. Between the trimmed V and J ends, which lost 5 bases and 6 bases, there was a span of 14 bases. CDR1 is SGHAT and CDR2 is FQNNGV in the germline V gene.

Sequencing used glioma tissue, nonneoplastic brain tissue, or PBMCs (not recorded which). The receptor comes from a human donor with low-grade glioma or glioblastoma, undergoing nonglioma brain surgery, or in good health (not recorded which). The genes are TRBV11-2 and TRBJ2-4; D is perhaps TRBD2 (6 bases). For the CDR3, the DNA is TGTGCCAGCAGCCCTCCGGGCGGGGCAAACATTCAGTACTTC. Protein: CASSPPGGANIQYF.